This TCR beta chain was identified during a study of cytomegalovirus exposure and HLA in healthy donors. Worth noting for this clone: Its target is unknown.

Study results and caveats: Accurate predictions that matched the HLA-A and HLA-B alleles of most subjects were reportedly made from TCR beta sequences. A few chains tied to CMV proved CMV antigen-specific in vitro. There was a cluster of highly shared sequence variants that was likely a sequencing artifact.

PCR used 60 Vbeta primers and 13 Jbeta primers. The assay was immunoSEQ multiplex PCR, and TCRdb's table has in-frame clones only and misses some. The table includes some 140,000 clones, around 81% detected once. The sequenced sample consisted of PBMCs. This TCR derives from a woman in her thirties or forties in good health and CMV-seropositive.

The CDR3 sequence: CASSSPGSQYF. The CDR3 DNA sequence: TGTGCCAGCAGTTCACCAGGGTCTCAGTACTTC. V usage is TRBV2 and J usage is TRBJ2-5; TRBD1 might be the D (5 bases). This CDR3 has 11 amino acids. V lost 5 bases and J lost 11, with 12 bases in between. Germline CDR1 is SNHLY and CDR2 is FYNNEI.